The rows below give T cell receptor beta chains drawn from one sample of a study of regulatory T cells in long-lasting Graves disease. From the multiplex PCR reads, TCRdb called clonotypes with MiXCR, one entry per CDR3 protein. The sample records hundreds of thousands of distinct CDR3 sequences, 15% to 18% being singletons. The material sequenced was peripheral blood mononuclear cells (PBMCs), taken at new diagnosis, from a patient treated with antithyroid drugs. These receptors were taken from a female donor with Graves disease. Each CDR3 is given with its conserved first and last residue. The D gene is left open where the match is weak. Clone size, where shown, is once, few, many, or a class for clones that have expanded.

>-|many|TRBJ2-7|TRBV5-1
CASSPVTAGEQYF
TGCGCCAGCAGCCCCGTTACAGCGGGCGAGCAGTACTTC
>-|many|TRBJ1-1|TRBV7-9
CASRTTFDRRNTEAFF
TGTGCCAGCAGGACAACTTTCGACAGGCGGAACACTGAAGCTTTCTTT
>-|many|TRBJ2-7|TRBV4-3
CASSQDLGREQYF
TGCGCCAGCAGCCAAGATCTAGGGAGGGAGCAGTACTTC
>-|many|TRBJ1-2|TRBV24-1
CATSDSAGGLGRYTF
TGTGCCACCAGTGATTCGGCGGGCGGCCTGGGACGCTACACCTTC
>-|-|TRBJ2-7|TRBV5-1
CASSLDGRGYEQYF
TGCGCCAGCAGCTTGGACGGACGGGGCTACGAGCAGTACTTC
>TRBD2|many|TRBJ2-1|TRBV6-1
CASSRGLAKSQPRQFF
TGTGCCAGCAGCCGGGGACTAGCGAAATCCCAACCAAGGCAGTTCTTC
>-|few|TRBJ1-6|TRBV4-1
CASSAYKAYNSPLHF
TGCGCCAGCAGCGCTTACAAGGCCTATAATTCACCCCTCCACTTT
>TRBD1|many|TRBJ1-5|TRBV27
CASSHRDRGNQPQHF
TGTGCCAGCAGTCATCGGGACAGGGGCAATCAGCCCCAGCATTTT
>-|many|TRBJ2-1|TRBV5-1
CASSLAAGALSNEQFF
TGCGCCAGCAGCTTGGCGGCTGGGGCCCTAAGCAATGAGCAGTTCTTC
>-|many|TRBJ2-4|TRBV11-2
CASSLEQDIGKNIQYF
TGTGCCAGCAGCTTAGAACAGGACATAGGCAAAAACATTCAGTACTTC
>TRBD1|many|TRBJ1-1|TRBV6-2/TRBV6-3
CASIPMRDRVNWDTEAFF
TGTGCCAGCATCCCCATGCGGGACAGGGTAAATTGGGACACTGAAGCTTTCTTT
>-|many|TRBJ2-5|TRBV7-2
CASSPDEETGETQYF
TGTGCCAGCAGCCCTGACGAGGAAACCGGGGAGACCCAGTACTTC
>TRBD1|few|TRBJ2-1|TRBV24-1
CATSSRRTGVNDEQFF
TGTGCCACCAGTTCTCGCAGAACAGGGGTGAACGATGAGCAGTTCTTC
>-|few|TRBJ2-3|TRBV5-6
CASSPSGAQYTQYF
TGTGCCAGCAGTCCATCGGGGGCTCAATATACGCAGTATTTT
>-|many|TRBJ2-3|TRBV20-1
CSAQVDTDTQYF
TGCAGTGCCCAGGTGGACACAGATACGCAGTATTTT
>-|-|TRBJ2-1|TRBV20-1
CSAIPSTEQFF
TGCAGTGCCATACCGAGTACTGAGCAGTTCTTC
>-|few|TRBJ2-3|TRBV28
CAIRPGADTQYF
TGTGCCATCCGACCCGGGGCAGATACGCAGTATTTT
>TRBD2|many|TRBJ2-3|TRBV27
CASSPGLAGGTDTQYF
TGTGCCAGCAGCCCGGGACTAGCGGGAGGCACAGATACGCAGTATTTT
>-|few|TRBJ2-1|TRBV12-3/TRBV12-4
CASSLRLAKDEQFF
TGTGCCAGCAGTTTGCGCCTAGCGAAAGATGAGCAGTTCTTC
>-|-|TRBJ2-1|TRBV2
CANILTGSPNEQFF
TGTGCCAACATCCTTACGGGCAGCCCCAATGAGCAGTTCTTC
>TRBD1|few|TRBJ1-5|TRBV19
CASTPGQRNQPQHF
TGTGCCAGTACTCCGGGACAGCGGAATCAGCCCCAGCATTTT
>-|many|TRBJ2-5|TRBV6-2/TRBV6-3
CASTGSGETQYF
TGTGCCAGCACAGGGTCCGGGGAGACCCAGTACTTC
>-|many|TRBJ2-1|TRBV20-1
CSSLAPTRDIYNEQFF
TGCAGTTCCCTTGCCCCCACCCGGGACATCTACAATGAGCAGTTCTTC